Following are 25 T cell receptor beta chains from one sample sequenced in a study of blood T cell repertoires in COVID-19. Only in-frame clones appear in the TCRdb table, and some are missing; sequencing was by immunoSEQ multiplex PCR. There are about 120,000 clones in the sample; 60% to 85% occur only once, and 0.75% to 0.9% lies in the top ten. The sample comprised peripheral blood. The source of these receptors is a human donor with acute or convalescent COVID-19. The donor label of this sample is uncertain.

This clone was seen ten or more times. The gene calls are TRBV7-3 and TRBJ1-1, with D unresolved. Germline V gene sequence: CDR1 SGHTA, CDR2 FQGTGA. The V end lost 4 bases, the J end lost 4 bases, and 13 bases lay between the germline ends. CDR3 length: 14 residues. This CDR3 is CASSYGESSTEAFF. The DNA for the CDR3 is TGTGCCAGCAGCTACGGGGAGAGTAGCACTGAAGCTTTCTTT.

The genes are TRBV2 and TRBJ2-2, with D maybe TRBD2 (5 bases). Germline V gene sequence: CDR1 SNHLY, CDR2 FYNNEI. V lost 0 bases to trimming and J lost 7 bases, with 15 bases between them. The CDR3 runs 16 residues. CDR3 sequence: CASSEAPSLANGELFF. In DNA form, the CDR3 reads TGTGCCAGCAGTGAAGCCCCCTCTCTAGCAAACGGGGAGCTGTTTTTT.

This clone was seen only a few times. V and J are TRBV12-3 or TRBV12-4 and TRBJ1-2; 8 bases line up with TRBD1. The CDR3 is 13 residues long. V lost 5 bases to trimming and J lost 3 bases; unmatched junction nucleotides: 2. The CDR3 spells CASSMGQDYGYTF. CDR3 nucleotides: TGTGCCAGCAGTATGGGACAGGACTATGGCTACACCTTC.

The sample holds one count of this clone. The CDR3 spells CASSSRRSTGELFF. DNA of the CDR3: TGTGCCAGCAGTTCAAGGAGGAGCACCGGGGAGCTGTTTTTT. The V gene is TRBV27, the J gene TRBJ2-2; TRBD2 is a possible D gene (5 bases). V shed 4 bases and J shed 4 bases, with 10 bases lying between them. Germline CDR1 and CDR2: MNHEY and SMNVEV (reference sequence). This CDR3 has 14 amino acids.

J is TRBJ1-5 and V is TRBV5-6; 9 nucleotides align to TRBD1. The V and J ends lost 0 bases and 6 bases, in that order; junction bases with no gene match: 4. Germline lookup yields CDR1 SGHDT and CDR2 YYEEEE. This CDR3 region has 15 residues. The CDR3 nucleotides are TGTGCCAGCAGCTTGGGAGACAGGGGGGGTCAGCCCCAGCATTTT. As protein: CASSLGDRGGQPQHF.

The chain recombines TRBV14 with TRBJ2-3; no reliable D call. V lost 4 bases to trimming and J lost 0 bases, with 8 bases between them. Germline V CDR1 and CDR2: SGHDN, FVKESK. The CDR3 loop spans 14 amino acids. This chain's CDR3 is CASSPLLSTDTQYF. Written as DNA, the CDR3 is TGTGCCAGCAGCCCCTTACTTAGCACAGATACGCAGTATTTT.

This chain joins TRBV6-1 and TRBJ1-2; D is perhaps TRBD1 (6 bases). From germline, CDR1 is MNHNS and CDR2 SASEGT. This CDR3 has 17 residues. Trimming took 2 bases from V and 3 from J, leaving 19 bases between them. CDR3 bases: TGTGCCAGCAGTGAAACGGCCAGGGGCAGAAGCCACTATGGCTACACCTTC. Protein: CASSETARGRSHYGYTF.

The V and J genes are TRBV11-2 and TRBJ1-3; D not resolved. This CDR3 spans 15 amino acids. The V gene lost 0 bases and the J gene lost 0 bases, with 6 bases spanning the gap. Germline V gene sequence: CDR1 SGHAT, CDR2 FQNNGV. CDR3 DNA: TGTGCCAGCAGCTTAGATGTCCACTCTGGAAACACCATATATTTT. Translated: CASSLDVHSGNTIYF.

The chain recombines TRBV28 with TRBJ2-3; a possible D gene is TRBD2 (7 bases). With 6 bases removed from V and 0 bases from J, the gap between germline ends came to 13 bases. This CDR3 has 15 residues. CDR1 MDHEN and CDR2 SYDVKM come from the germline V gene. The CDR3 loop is CASSPRGHSTDTQYF. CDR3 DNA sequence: TGTGCCAGCAGCCCGCGGGGGCATAGCACAGATACGCAGTATTTT.

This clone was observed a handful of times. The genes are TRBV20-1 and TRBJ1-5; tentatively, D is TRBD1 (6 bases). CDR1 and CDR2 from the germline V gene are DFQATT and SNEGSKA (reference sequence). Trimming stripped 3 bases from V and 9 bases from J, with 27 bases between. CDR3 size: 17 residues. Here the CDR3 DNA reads TGCAGTGCTAGTCCGGCGAACTGGGACACGGAGGCTAGGCCCCAGCATTTT. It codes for CSASPANWDTEARPQHF.

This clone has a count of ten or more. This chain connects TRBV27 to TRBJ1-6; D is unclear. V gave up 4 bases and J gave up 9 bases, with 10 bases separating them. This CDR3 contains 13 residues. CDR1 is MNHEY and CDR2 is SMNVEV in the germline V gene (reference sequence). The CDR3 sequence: CASSSFLFSPLHF. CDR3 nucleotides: TGTGCCAGCAGTTCCTTTTTGTTTTCACCCCTCCACTTT.

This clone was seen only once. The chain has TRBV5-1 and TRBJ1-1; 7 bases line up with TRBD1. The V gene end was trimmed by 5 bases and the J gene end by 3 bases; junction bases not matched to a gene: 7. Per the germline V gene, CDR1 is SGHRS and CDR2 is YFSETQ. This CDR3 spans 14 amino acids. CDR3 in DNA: TGCGCCAGCAGACAGGGTGACAGGGACACTGAAGCTTTCTTT. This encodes CASRQGDRDTEAFF.

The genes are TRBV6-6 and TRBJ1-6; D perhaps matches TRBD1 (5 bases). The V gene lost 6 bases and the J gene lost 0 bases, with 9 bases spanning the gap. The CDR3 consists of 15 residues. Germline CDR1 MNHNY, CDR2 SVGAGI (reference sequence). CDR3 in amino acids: CASRIDSSYNSPLHF. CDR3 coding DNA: TGTGCCAGCAGGATAGACAGCTCCTATAATTCACCCCTCCACTTT.

The CDR3, as DNA: TGTGCCAGCAAAAGTAGGACAGGGGATGGCAATGAGCAGTTCTTC. Translating gives CASKSRTGDGNEQFF. V usage is TRBV6-5 and J usage is TRBJ2-1; 9 positions match TRBD1. The CDR3 is 15 amino acids. Germline CDR1 reads MNHEY; CDR2 reads SVGAGI. The trim removed 7 bases at V and 6 bases at J, leaving 10 bases unmatched.

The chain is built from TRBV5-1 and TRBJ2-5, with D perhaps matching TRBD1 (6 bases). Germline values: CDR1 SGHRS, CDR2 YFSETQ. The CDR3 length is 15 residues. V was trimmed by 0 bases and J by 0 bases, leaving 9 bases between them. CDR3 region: CASSLAWDNQETQYF. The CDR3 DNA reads TGCGCCAGCAGCTTGGCCTGGGACAACCAAGAGACCCAGTACTTC. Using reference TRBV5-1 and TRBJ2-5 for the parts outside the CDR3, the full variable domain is KAGVTQTPRYLIKTRGQQVTLSCSPISGHRSVSWYQQTPGQGLQFLFEYFSETQRNKGNFPGRFSGRQFSNSRSEMNVSTLELGDSALYLCASSLAWDNQETQYFGPGTRLLVL.

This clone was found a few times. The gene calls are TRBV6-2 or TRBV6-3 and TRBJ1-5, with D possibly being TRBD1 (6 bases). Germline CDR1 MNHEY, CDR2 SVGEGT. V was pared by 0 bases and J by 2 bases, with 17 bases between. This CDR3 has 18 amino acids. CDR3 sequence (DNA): TGTGCCAGCAGTTACTCGACGGGGGGCCCCTCCGGCAATCAGCCCCAGCATTTT. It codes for CASSYSTGGPSGNQPQHF.

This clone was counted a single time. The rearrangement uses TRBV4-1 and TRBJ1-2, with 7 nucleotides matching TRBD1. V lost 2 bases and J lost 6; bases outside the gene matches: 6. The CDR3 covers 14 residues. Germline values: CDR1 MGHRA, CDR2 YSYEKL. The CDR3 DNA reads TGCGCCAGCAGCCAACAAGACAGGGCGGATGGCTACACCTTC. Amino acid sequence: CASSQQDRADGYTF.

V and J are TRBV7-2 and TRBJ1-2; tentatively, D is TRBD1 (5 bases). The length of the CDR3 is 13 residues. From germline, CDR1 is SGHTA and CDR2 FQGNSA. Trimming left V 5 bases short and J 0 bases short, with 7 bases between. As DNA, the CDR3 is TGTGCCAGCAGCGCCAGGGCTAACTATGGCTACACCTTC. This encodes CASSARANYGYTF.

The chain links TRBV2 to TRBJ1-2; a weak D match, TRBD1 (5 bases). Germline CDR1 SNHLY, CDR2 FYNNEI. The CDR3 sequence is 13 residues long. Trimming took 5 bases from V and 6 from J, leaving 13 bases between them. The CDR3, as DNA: TGTGCCAGCAGTCTCAGGTGGGGGGATGGCTACACCTTC. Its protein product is CASSLRWGDGYTF. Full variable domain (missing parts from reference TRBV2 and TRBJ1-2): EPEVTQTPSHQVTQMGQEVILRCVPISNHLYFYWYRQILGQKVEFLVSFYNNEISEKSEIFDDQFSVERPDGSNFTLKIRSTKLEDSAMYFCASSLRWGDGYTFGSGTRLTVV.

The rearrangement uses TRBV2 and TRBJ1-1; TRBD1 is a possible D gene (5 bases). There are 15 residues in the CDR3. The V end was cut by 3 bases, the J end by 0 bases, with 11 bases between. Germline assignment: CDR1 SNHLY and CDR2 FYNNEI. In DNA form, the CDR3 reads TGTGCCAGCAGTGAGTTGGGACTAATGAACACTGAAGCTTTCTTT. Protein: CASSELGLMNTEAFF.

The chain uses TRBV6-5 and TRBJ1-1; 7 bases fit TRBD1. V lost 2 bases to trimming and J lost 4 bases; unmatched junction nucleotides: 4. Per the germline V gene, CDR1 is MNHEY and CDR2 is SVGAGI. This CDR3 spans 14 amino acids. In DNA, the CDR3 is TGTGCCAGCAGTTACGACAGGGCGGGCACTGAAGCTTTCTTT. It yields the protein CASSYDRAGTEAFF.

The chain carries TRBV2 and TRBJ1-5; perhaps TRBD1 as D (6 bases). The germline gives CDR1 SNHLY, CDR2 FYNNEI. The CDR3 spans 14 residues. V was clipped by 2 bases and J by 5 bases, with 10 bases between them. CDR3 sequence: CASSEQGRYQPQHF. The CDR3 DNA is TGTGCCAGCAGTGAACAGGGGCGATATCAGCCCCAGCATTTT. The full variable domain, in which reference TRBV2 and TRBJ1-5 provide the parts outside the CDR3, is EPEVTQTPSHQVTQMGQEVILRCVPISNHLYFYWYRQILGQKVEFLVSFYNNEISEKSEIFDDQFSVERPDGSNFTLKIRSTKLEDSAMYFCASSEQGRYQPQHFGDGTRLSIL.

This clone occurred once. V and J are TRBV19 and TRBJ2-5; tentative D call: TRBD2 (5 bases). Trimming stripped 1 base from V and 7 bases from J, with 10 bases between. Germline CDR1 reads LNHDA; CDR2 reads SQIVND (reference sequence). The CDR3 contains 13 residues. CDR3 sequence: CASSIGGLRTQYF. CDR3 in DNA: TGTGCCAGTAGTATAGGCGGGTTGCGGACCCAGTACTTC.

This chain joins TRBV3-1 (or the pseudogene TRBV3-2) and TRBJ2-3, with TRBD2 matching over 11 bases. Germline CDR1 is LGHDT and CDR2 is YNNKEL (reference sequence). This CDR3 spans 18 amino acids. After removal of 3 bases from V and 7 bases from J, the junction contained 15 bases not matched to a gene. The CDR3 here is CASSQDSLLAGGSNTQYF. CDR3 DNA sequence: TGTGCCAGCAGCCAGGACTCCCTCCTAGCGGGGGGCTCTAATACGCAGTATTTT.

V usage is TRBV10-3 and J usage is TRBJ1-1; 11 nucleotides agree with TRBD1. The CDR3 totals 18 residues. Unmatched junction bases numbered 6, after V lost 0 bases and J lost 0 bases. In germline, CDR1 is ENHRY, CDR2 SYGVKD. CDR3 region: CAISESGTGGDMNTEAFF. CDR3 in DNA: TGTGCCATCAGTGAGTCAGGGACAGGGGGGGACATGAACACTGAAGCTTTCTTT.